Below, 21 T cell receptor beta chains from the same sample are listed, as sequenced in a study of regulatory T cells in long-lasting Graves disease. Time point here: persistent/refractory GD, antithyroid drugs over 5 years with positive TRAb. Isolated PBMC RNA provided the starting material for the TCR library. Relying on iRepertoire HTBI primers and Arm-PCR of CDR3 regions, the team built TCR beta libraries. TCRdb called the multiplex PCR reads again in MiXCR, with one record for every CDR3 protein. The table shows around 460,000 distinct CDR3 sequences, with roughly 21% occurring only once. The specimen comprised peripheral blood mononuclear cells (PBMCs), sampled when the disease was refractory, from a patient treated with antithyroid drugs. All receptors derive from a female donor with Graves disease.

This clonotype was counted between two and nine times. This chain joins TRBV2 and TRBJ2-7; tentatively, D is TRBD2 (5 bases). The CDR3 runs to 16 residues. Germline-derived CDR1 and CDR2 are SNHLY and FYNNEI. V was trimmed by 5 bases and J by 3 bases, leaving 20 bases between them. CDR3 DNA sequence: TGTGCCAGCAGTAGGAAGGGAAGGGAGTCCGGCTACGAGCAGTACTTC. This encodes CASSRKGRESGYEQYF.

This clonotype was detected ten times or more. This chain connects TRBV10-3 to TRBJ1-5; possible D gene TRBD1, 5 bases. Germline assignment: CDR1 ENHRY and CDR2 SYGVKD. CDR3 length: 15 amino acids. V dropped 0 bases and J dropped 6 bases, with 12 bases sitting between them. The CDR3 nucleotides read TGTGCCATCAGTGAGTCGGGGGGTGCTGGTCAGCCCCAGCATTTT. As protein: CAISESGGAGQPQHF.

This clonotype was picked up a small number of times. J is TRBJ2-3 and V is TRBV29-1, with a possible D match to TRBD1 (6 bases). The CDR3 contains 14 residues. V was shortened by 6 bases and J by 4 bases, with 17 bases between the two germline ends. Germline V gene lookup returns CDR1 SQVTM and CDR2 ANQGSEA. The CDR3 DNA sequence: TGCAGCGTCGTCCTAAGGGGGACGGCAGATACGCAGTATTTT. Protein: CSVVLRGTADTQYF.

At least ten counts were recorded for this clonotype. The chain combines TRBV12-3 or TRBV12-4 with TRBJ1-6; a possible D gene is TRBD1 (6 bases). V gave up 0 bases and J gave up 5 bases, with 14 bases separating them. The CDR3 is 17 residues long. The chain's CDR3 is CASSLAHWGPHNSPLHF. CDR3 nucleotides: TGTGCCAGCAGTTTAGCCCATTGGGGGCCGCATAATTCACCCCTCCACTTT.

This clonotype was seen a few times. This chain uses TRBV28 with TRBJ2-6; D is ambiguous. This CDR3 has 14 residues. In germline, CDR1 is MDHEN, CDR2 SYDVKM. V lost 6 bases and J lost 3, with 9 bases in between. CDR3 region: CASSPGYGANVLTF. CDR3 DNA: TGTGCCAGCAGCCCCGGTTATGGGGCCAACGTCCTGACTTTC.

J is TRBJ2-7 and V is TRBV5-1, with TRBD1 matching over 10 bases. With V trimmed by 2 bases and J by 6 bases, 5 bases remained unmatched. The germline CDR1 and CDR2 sequences are SGHRS and YFSETQ. This CDR3 is built from 14 residues. The CDR3 sequence is CASSFWGQGSEQYF. In DNA form, the CDR3 reads TGCGCCAGCAGCTTCTGGGGACAGGGGTCCGAGCAGTACTTC.

The chain couples TRBV27 to TRBJ2-7, with D unresolved. The germline V and J ends were trimmed by 2 bases and 4 bases, with 15 bases remaining between them. Germline CDR1 is MNHEY and CDR2 is SMNVEV (reference sequence). This CDR3 is built from 15 residues. Written as DNA, the CDR3 is TGTGCCAGCAGTTTAAAGGGTAGAAAGGCATACGAGCAGTACTTC. Translated, it gives CASSLKGRKAYEQYF.

This clonotype was detected ten times or more. The CDR3 loop is CASSLDPVLYGYTF. CDR3 nucleotide sequence: TGTGCCAGCAGCTTGGACCCTGTGCTCTATGGCTACACCTTC. The V gene is TRBV7-3, the J gene TRBJ1-2, with D unclear. V lost 3 bases to trimming and J lost 4 bases, with 12 bases between them. Germline loops: CDR1 SGHTA, CDR2 FQGTGA. This CDR3 region has 14 residues.

This clonotype was observed many times. The chain has TRBV28 and TRBJ1-1; D unclear. This CDR3 has 13 residues. Germline V gene sequence: CDR1 MDHEN, CDR2 SYDVKM. V was shortened by 6 bases and J by 5 bases, with 13 bases between the two germline ends. As DNA, the CDR3 is TGTGCCAGCAGGTCGGGGTTTATTACTGAAGCTTTCTTT. This encodes CASRSGFITEAFF. Full variable domain (remainder filled in from reference TRBV28 and TRBJ1-1): DVKVTQSSRYLVKRTGEKVFLECVQDMDHENMFWYRQDPGLGLRLIYFSYDVKMKEKGDIPEGYSVSREKKERFSLILESASTNQTSMYLCASRSGFITEAFFGQGTRLTVV.

V is TRBV5-6 and J is TRBJ1-6, with TRBD1 as a possible D gene (6 bases). Germline CDR1 and CDR2: SGHDT and YYEEEE. The length of the CDR3 is 14 residues. Trimming took off 6 bases at V and 8 bases at J, with 15 bases between the two ends. CDR3 sequence reads: CASTQMYRDSPLHF. The CDR3 nucleotides read TGTGCCAGCACCCAGATGTACAGGGATTCACCCCTCCACTTT.

This chain links TRBV5-8 with TRBJ1-4; possible D gene TRBD1, 6 bases. CDR3 size: 18 residues. Deletions cut 1 base from V and 0 bases from J, with 16 bases between. Germline loops: CDR1 SGHTS, CDR2 YDEGEE. CDR3 loop: CASSLQGQSLATNEKLFF. Written as DNA, the CDR3 is TGTGCCAGCAGCTTGCAGGGACAATCACTTGCAACTAATGAAAAACTGTTTTTT. The full variable domain, with the rest looked up from reference TRBV5-8 and TRBJ1-4, is EAGVTQSPTHLIKTRGQQATLRCSPISGHTSVYWYQQALGLGLQFLLWYDEGEERNRGNFPPRFSGRQFPNYSSELNVNALELEDSALYLCASSLQGQSLATNEKLFFGSGTQLSVL.

A few counts support this clonotype. V usage is TRBV28 and J usage is TRBJ2-6, with unresolved D. The V and J ends lost 4 bases and 2 bases respectively, with 6 bases between them. This CDR3 is built from 14 residues. Germline V gene lookup returns CDR1 MDHEN and CDR2 SYDVKM. CDR3 bases: TGTGCCAGCAGTTCTGCACCTGGGGCCAACGTCCTGACTTTC. This encodes CASSSAPGANVLTF.

CDR3 in amino acids: CSASDRGSGDEQYF. The CDR3, as DNA: TGCAGTGCTAGTGACAGGGGTTCCGGGGACGAGCAGTACTTC. V usage is TRBV20-1 and J usage is TRBJ2-7; 8 nucleotides line up with TRBD1. The trim removed 3 bases at V and 5 bases at J, leaving 9 bases unmatched. Germline V gene data show CDR1 as DFQATT and CDR2 as SNEGSKA (reference sequence). The CDR3 covers 14 residues.

This clonotype was detected only a few times. The gene calls are TRBV5-1 and TRBJ1-1; the match to TRBD1 covers 9 bases. There are 16 residues in the CDR3. Germline CDR1 SGHRS, CDR2 YFSETQ. V gave up 0 bases and J gave up 5 bases; unmatched junction bases: 8. The CDR3 sequence: CASSLGVGTGRTEAFF. CDR3 DNA: TGCGCCAGCAGCTTGGGTGTAGGGACAGGGAGGACTGAAGCTTTCTTT. The whole variable domain, remainder taken from reference TRBV5-1 and TRBJ1-1, is KAGVTQTPRYLIKTRGQQVTLSCSPISGHRSVSWYQQTPGQGLQFLFEYFSETQRNKGNFPGRFSGRQFSNSRSEMNVSTLELGDSALYLCASSLGVGTGRTEAFFGQGTRLTVV.

As regards this clonotype: This may be a read error, as it is one base from a much larger clone. The gene calls are TRBV2 and TRBJ2-7; the match to TRBD1 covers 7 bases. The germline gives CDR1 SNHLY, CDR2 FYNNEI. The V gene end was trimmed by 6 bases and the J gene end by 2 bases; junction bases not matched to a gene: 10. This CDR3 has 15 amino acids. In DNA, the CDR3 is TGTGCCAGCAGCGGCCTGAGACAGGGTCCCTACGAGCAGTACTTC. It is translated as CASSGLRQGPYEQYF.

This clonotype was found a few times. V usage is TRBV7-2 and J usage is TRBJ1-2; tentative D call: TRBD1 (6 bases). From germline, CDR1 is SGHTA and CDR2 FQGNSA. The V end lost 5 bases, the J end lost 4 bases, and 14 bases lay between the germline ends. The CDR3 totals 14 residues. CDR3 DNA: TGTGCCAGCAGCCCACAGACAGGCCCCTATGGCTACACCTTC. Its protein product is CASSPQTGPYGYTF.

V and J are TRBV6-5 and TRBJ1-1, with 10 bases that match TRBD1. The CDR3 extends over 16 amino acids. V lost 1 base, J lost 5 bases, and 7 bases stayed unmatched. Looked up from germline, CDR1 is MNHEY and CDR2 is SVGAGI. The CDR3 is CASSYLTTGGATEAFF. CDR3 coding DNA: TGTGCCAGCAGTTACTTAACGACAGGGGGCGCGACTGAAGCTTTCTTT.

This clonotype was detected only a few times. This sequence joins TRBV29-1 and TRBJ2-5, with 9 bases aligning to TRBD1. The junction had 10 bases not matched to a gene; V was cut back by 4 bases and J by 4 bases. Germline CDR1 and CDR2: SQVTM and ANQGSEA. There are 15 residues in the CDR3. CDR3 in amino acids: CSVGRWTGELETQYF. CDR3 bases: TGCAGCGTTGGAAGGTGGACAGGGGAGTTAGAGACCCAGTACTTC.

The table lists this clonotype with a few counts. The chain has TRBV18 and TRBJ1-2, with D uncertain. The germline CDR1 and CDR2 sequences are KGHSH and LQKENI. The CDR3 is made up of 14 amino acids. With 0 bases removed from V and 5 bases from J, the gap between germline ends came to 10 bases. DNA of the CDR3: TGTGCCAGCTCACCACCCCAAAGAAGTTATGGCTACACCTTC. Protein sequence: CASSPPQRSYGYTF.

The genes are TRBV19 and TRBJ2-2; TRBD1 is a possible D gene (6 bases). CDR1 and CDR2 from the germline V gene are LNHDA and SQIVND (reference sequence). Trimming pared 8 bases from V and 2 bases from J, leaving 18 bases between. This CDR3 has 16 amino acids. DNA of the CDR3: TGTGCCAGTGGATGGTCCGGGACACCTAACACCGGGGAGCTGTTTTTT. Encoded protein: CASGWSGTPNTGELFF.

This clonotype was seen a handful of times. The germline gene is not matched at one end of the junction; a read error may be the cause. The genes are TRBV6-1 and TRBJ2-3; D might be TRBD2 (5 bases). CDR3 size: 15 residues. Germline V lookup: CDR1 MNHNS, CDR2 SASEGT. DNA of the CDR3: TGTGCCAACAGTGATCGTAGGCGGGGCACAGATACGCAGTATTTT. Translation gives CANSDRRRGTDTQYF.